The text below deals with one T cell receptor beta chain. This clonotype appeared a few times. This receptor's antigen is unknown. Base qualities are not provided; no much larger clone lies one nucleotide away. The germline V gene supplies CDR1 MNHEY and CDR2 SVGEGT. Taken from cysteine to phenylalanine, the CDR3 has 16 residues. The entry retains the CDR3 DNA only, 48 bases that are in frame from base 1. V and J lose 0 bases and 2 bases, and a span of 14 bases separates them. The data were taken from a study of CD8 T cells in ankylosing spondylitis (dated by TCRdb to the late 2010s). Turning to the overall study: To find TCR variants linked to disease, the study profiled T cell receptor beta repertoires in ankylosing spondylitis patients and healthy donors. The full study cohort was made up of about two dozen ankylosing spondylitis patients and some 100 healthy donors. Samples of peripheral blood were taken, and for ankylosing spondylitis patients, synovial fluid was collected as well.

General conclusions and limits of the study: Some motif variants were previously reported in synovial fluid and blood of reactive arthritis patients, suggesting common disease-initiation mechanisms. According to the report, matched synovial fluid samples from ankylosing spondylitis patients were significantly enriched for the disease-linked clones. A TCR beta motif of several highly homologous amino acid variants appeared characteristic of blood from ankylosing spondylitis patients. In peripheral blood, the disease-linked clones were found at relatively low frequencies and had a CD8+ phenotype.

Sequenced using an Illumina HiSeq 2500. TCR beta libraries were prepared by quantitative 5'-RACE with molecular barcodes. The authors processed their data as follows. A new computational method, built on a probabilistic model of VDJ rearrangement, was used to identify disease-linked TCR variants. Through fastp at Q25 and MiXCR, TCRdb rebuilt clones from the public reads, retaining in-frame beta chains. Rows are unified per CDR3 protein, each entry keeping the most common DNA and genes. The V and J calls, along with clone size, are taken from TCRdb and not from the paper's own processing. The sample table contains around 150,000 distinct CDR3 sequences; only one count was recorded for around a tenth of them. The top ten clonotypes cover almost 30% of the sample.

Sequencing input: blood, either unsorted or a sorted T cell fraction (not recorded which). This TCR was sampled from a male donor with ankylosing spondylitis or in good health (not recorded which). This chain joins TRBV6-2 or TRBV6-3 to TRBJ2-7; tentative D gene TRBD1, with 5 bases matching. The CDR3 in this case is CASSYSSRDPTYEQYF. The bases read TGTGCCAGCAGTTACTCGAGCAGGGATCCCACCTACGAGCAGTACTTC.